These 13 T cell receptor beta chains came from one sample sequenced in a study of T cell responses to AZD1222 COVID-19 vaccine (dated by TCRdb to the early 2020s). Library preparation used the immunoSEQ multiplex PCR assay. Sourced from immuneACCESS, this table was stored by TCRdb with only in-frame sequences that have V and J called. A share of the clones is absent; for the studies checked, an unresolved V gene accounts for under half, and the remainder has no known explanation. The sample has 150,000 to 200,000 clones on record, around 87% of them singletons. Together, the top ten hold more than 4% of the sample. The time point label, read with the paper, signifies: about 28 days (+/-7) after the second vaccine dose. The sequencing used peripheral blood, collected 28 days after the second AZD1222 dose. These receptor sequences come from an adult who received the AZD1222 COVID-19 vaccine.

The rearrangement joins TRBV12-3 or TRBV12-4 to TRBJ1-1, with D tentatively TRBD1 (5 bases). The CDR3 runs 12 residues. V was clipped by 4 bases and J by 10 bases, with 13 bases between them. CDR3 DNA sequence: TGTGCCAGCAGTTCTAGCGGTAGGGGAGCTTTCTTT. It encodes CASSSSGRGAFF.

The chain joins TRBV27 to TRBJ2-7; 8 positions match TRBD2. Germline CDR1 MNHEY, CDR2 SMNVEV (reference sequence). V was pared by 1 base and J by 5 bases, with 7 bases of the junction left unmatched. The CDR3 has 15 amino acids. In DNA form, the CDR3 reads TGTGCCAGCAGTTTATGGAGCGGGGGTTTGAACGAGCAGTACTTC. This sequence encodes CASSLWSGGLNEQYF.

The rearrangement uses TRBV5-1 and TRBJ1-1; TRBD1 is a possible D gene (5 bases). The germline V gene encodes CDR1 SGHRS and CDR2 YFSETQ. The CDR3 has 15 amino acids. Trimming took off 4 bases at V and 0 bases at J, with 13 bases between the two ends. The CDR3 is CASSLGRILNTEAFF. CDR3 DNA sequence: TGCGCCAGCAGCCTGGGACGGATTCTGAACACTGAAGCTTTCTTT.

The rearrangement joins TRBV5-1 to TRBJ1-2; D call uncertain. V was shortened by 7 bases and J by 2 bases, with 6 bases between the two germline ends. Germline CDR1 SGHRS, CDR2 YFSETQ. This CDR3 is 11 amino acids long. In DNA, the CDR3 is TGCGCCAGCGGCGACAACTATGGCTACACCTTC. It is translated as CASGDNYGYTF. Full variable domain (outside the CDR3, taken from reference TRBV5-1 and TRBJ1-2): KAGVTQTPRYLIKTRGQQVTLSCSPISGHRSVSWYQQTPGQGLQFLFEYFSETQRNKGNFPGRFSGRQFSNSRSEMNVSTLELGDSALYLCASGDNYGYTFGSGTRLTVV.

The chain is built from TRBV5-8 and TRBJ1-2; D unresolved. The length of the CDR3 is 15 residues. Germline loops: CDR1 SGHTS, CDR2 YDEGEE. V dropped 4 bases and J dropped 4 bases, with 17 bases sitting between them. The CDR3 coding sequence is TGTGCCAGCAGCCCCTCACTCCGGGTGGCCTATGGCTACACCTTC. Protein: CASSPSLRVAYGYTF.

V is TRBV18 and J is TRBJ1-1; D gene unclear. Germline V gene lookup returns CDR1 KGHSH and CDR2 LQKENI. This CDR3 has 14 amino acids. Trimming removed 6 bases at V and 0 bases at J, with 11 bases between. CDR3 sequence (DNA): TGTGCCAGCTCCCCCCGGGAGCTGAACACTGAAGCTTTCTTT. Residues: CASSPRELNTEAFF.

The rearrangement joins TRBV4-3 to TRBJ2-1; 15 positions match TRBD2. Losses at the gene ends were 4 bases for V and 9 bases for J; bases not matched to a gene: 7. Germline V gene sequence: CDR1 LGHNA, CDR2 YSLEER. This CDR3 spans 16 amino acids. CDR3 nucleotide sequence: TGCGCCAGCAGCCCGGGACTAGCGGGGGGACTGGGTGAGCAGTTCTTC. Protein sequence: CASSPGLAGGLGEQFF.

The chain is built from TRBV19 and TRBJ1-5; D gene ambiguous. V was shortened by 1 base and J by 6 bases, with 13 bases between the two germline ends. Germline V gene sequence: CDR1 LNHDA, CDR2 SQIVND (reference sequence). The CDR3 runs 15 residues. The DNA for the CDR3 is TGTGCCAGTAGTATAGTTCCGCCCGGAGGTCAGCCCCAGCATTTT. Translated, it gives CASSIVPPGGQPQHF.

The chain carries TRBV7-2 and TRBJ2-7, with a possible D match to TRBD2 (5 bases). Germline V CDR1 and CDR2: SGHTA, FQGNSA. The CDR3 is 15 residues long. The V end lost 2 bases, the J end lost 5 bases, and 16 bases lay between the germline ends. As DNA, the CDR3 is TGTGCCAGCAGCTTATACGGGGTCAATCGGGACGAGCAGTACTTC. It translates to CASSLYGVNRDEQYF.

The gene calls are TRBV6-5 and TRBJ1-2; maybe TRBD1 (5 bases). The CDR3 is made up of 15 amino acids. V lost 0 bases and J 4 bases, leaving 12 bases between the germline ends. The germline gives CDR1 MNHEY, CDR2 SVGAGI. CDR3 residues: CASSYSEGIFYGYTF. CDR3 DNA sequence: TGTGCCAGCAGTTACTCGGAGGGGATCTTCTATGGCTACACCTTC.

V usage is TRBV9 and J usage is TRBJ1-5; D is undetermined. The germline CDR1 and CDR2 sequences are SGDLS and YYNGEE. The CDR3 length is 15 residues. The V end was cut by 0 bases, the J end by 1 base, with 8 bases between. CDR3 in DNA: TGTGCCAGCAGCGTAGCCGGGGAAAGCAATCAGCCCCAGCATTTT. It translates to CASSVAGESNQPQHF.

The CDR3 reads CASSYSNTEAFF. CDR3 in DNA: TGTGCCAGCAGTTACAGTAACACTGAAGCTTTCTTT. The genes are TRBV6-2 or TRBV6-3 and TRBJ1-1; D call uncertain. Germline V gene sequence: CDR1 MNHEY, CDR2 SVGEGT. This CDR3 has 12 residues. V was pared by 2 bases and J by 2 bases, with 3 bases between.

This chain uses TRBV11-2 with TRBJ2-1; D remains unclear. The V gene lost 2 bases and the J gene lost 4 bases, with 15 bases spanning the gap. The CDR3 spans 16 residues. Germline V gene sequence: CDR1 SGHAT, CDR2 FQNNGV. The CDR3 sequence is CASSLFPSPIYNEQFF. CDR3 DNA sequence: TGTGCCAGCAGCTTATTTCCCAGCCCGATATACAATGAGCAGTTCTTC.